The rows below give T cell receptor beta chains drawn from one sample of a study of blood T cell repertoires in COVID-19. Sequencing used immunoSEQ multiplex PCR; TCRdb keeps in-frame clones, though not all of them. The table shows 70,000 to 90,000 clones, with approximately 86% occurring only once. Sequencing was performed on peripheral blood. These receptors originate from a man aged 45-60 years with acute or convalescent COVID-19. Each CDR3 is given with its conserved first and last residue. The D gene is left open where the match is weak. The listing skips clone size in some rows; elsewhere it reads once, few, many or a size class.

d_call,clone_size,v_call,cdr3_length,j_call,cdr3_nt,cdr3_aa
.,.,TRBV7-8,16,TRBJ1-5,TGTGCCAGCAGCTCCGCCGGGACACCTCCCAATCAGCCCCAGCATTTT,CASSSAGTPPNQPQHF
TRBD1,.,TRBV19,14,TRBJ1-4,TGTGCCAGTAGCGGGACAGGGGGAAGTGAAAAACTGTTTTTT,CASSGTGGSEKLFF
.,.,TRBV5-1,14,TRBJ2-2,TGCGCCAGCAGCTTGGGAGGCAGAACCGGGGAGCTGTTTTTT,CASSLGGRTGELFF
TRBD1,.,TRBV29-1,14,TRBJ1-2,TGCAGCGTCCCCGGGACAGGGTTTTACTATGGCTACACCTTC,CSVPGTGFYYGYTF
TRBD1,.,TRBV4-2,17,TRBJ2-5,TGTGCCAGCAGCCAAGAACACACAGGGGATGGAGAAGAGACCCAGTACTTC,CASSQEHTGDGEETQYF
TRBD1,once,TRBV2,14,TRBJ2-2,TGTGCCAGCACAGGGGGCGTTCGTGGCGGGGAGCTGTTTTTT,CASTGGVRGGELFF
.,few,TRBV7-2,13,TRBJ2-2,TGTGCCAGCGGGGACATAAACACCGGGGAGCTGTTTTTT,CASGDINTGELFF
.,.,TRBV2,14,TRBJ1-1,TGTGCCAGCAGTAAGGGGTCGGGCGTCACTGAAGCTTTCTTT,CASSKGSGVTEAFF
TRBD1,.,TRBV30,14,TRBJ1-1,TGTGCCTGGCAAAGGACAGGGGACGTTCGGAAAGCTTTCTTT,CAWQRTGDVRKAFF
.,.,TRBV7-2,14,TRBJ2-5,TGTGCCAGCAGCTTAAGTCTAGCTCAAGAGACCCAGTACTTC,CASSLSLAQETQYF
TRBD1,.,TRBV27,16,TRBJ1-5,TGTGCCAGCAGTGCCCGGGACAGGGGACTCAATCAGCCCCAGCATTTT,CASSARDRGLNQPQHF
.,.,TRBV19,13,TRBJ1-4,TGTGCCAGTAGCGGTCGCCCTAATGAAAAACTGTTTTTT,CASSGRPNEKLFF